This entry lists 7 T cell receptor beta chains sequenced from one sample in a study of metastatic and nonmetastatic thyroid tumors (dated by TCRdb to about 2020). None of the patients had been given any treatment before thyroid surgery. Receptors were amplified or captured by PCR. Sequencing took place on an Illumina HiSeq 4000. TCRdb's own reprocessing of the public reads used fastp at Q25 and MiXCR and kept productive beta chains. Within this sample are 20,000 to 25,000 clones, with 18% of them counted one time only. The ten largest clonotypes hold 2.7% of the sample. The sequenced material came from adjacent normal tissue. These receptors were collected from a male donor with papillary thyroid cancer or a benign thyroid nodule (not recorded which). Some clones in this sample may be carry-over from other donors' samples.

This clone was picked up many times. V usage is TRBV2 and J usage is TRBJ2-2, with 8 nucleotides matching TRBD2. V trimming: 8 bases; J trimming: 5 bases; junction bases outside the gene matches: 7. The CDR3 is 14 amino acids. From germline, CDR1 is SNHLY and CDR2 FYNNEI. The CDR3 loop reads CASRRGGGTGELFF. DNA of the CDR3: TGTGCCAGCCGACGGGGGGGAGGAACCGGGGAGCTGTTTTTT.

This clone was counted only a few times. Compared with germline, one end of the junction differs, possibly owing to a read error. The rearrangement uses TRBV6-5 and TRBJ1-3, with D unclear. The CDR3 extends over 15 amino acids. Germline-derived CDR1 and CDR2 are MNHEY and SVGAGI. The CDR3 nucleotides are TGTGCCATCAGTTACTCGACTGTCACCGGAAACACCATATATTTT. It specifies CAISYSTVTGNTIYF.

By its share, this clone is medium-sized. This sequence joins TRBV28 and TRBJ2-7; 8 bases are shared with TRBD2. The CDR3 sequence is 13 residues long. CDR1 and CDR2 (germline): MDHEN, SYDVKM. Losses at the gene ends were 6 bases for V and 2 bases for J; bases not matched to a gene: 3. In DNA form, the CDR3 reads TGTGCCAGCAGATTAGCGGGGACCTACGAGCAGTACTTC. Its translation is CASRLAGTYEQYF.

This clone was seen many times. V gene TRBV6-5 combines with J gene TRBJ2-3; the match to TRBD1 covers 8 bases. Germline V gene data show CDR1 as MNHEY and CDR2 as SVGAGI. The CDR3 contains 17 residues. With V trimmed by 1 base and J by 3 bases, 9 bases remained unmatched. CDR3 sequence (DNA): TGTGCCAGCAGTTACTTCGCGAGACAGGGGAAGACAGATACGCAGTATTTT. It codes for CASSYFARQGKTDTQYF.

At least ten counts were recorded for this clone. The rearrangement links TRBV19 to TRBJ2-2; 7 bases align to TRBD1. The germline CDR1 and CDR2 sequences are LNHDA and SQIVND (reference sequence). Trimming took 11 bases from V and 0 from J; bases not matched to a gene: 12. This CDR3 is built from 16 residues. CDR3: CASQAGDSSNTGELFF. In DNA form, the CDR3 reads TGTGCCTCCCAGGCCGGGGACAGCTCGAACACCGGGGAGCTGTTTTTT. Based on the CDR3 plus reference TRBV19 and TRBJ2-2, the full variable domain is DGGITQSPKYLFRKEGQNVTLSCEQNLNHDAMYWYRQDPGQGLRLIYYSQIVNDFQKGDIAEGYSVSREKKESFPLTVTSAQKNPTAFYLCASQAGDSSNTGELFFGEGSRLTVL.

This clone was seen repeatedly, ten times or more. V usage is TRBV20-1 and J usage is TRBJ1-3; maybe TRBD1 (5 bases). This CDR3 is 15 amino acids long. The ends were cut back, 6 bases at V and 0 bases at J, with 15 bases in the middle. Germline assignment: CDR1 DFQATT and CDR2 SNEGSKA (reference sequence). The CDR3 sequence: CSAEETANSGNTIYF. The CDR3 nucleotides are TGCAGTGCCGAAGAGACAGCGAACTCTGGAAACACCATATATTTT.

This clone was seen repeatedly, ten times or more. Mismatch with germline at one junction end may stem from a read error. The chain recombines TRBV28 with TRBJ1-3; D may be TRBD1 (5 bases). Germline values: CDR1 MDHEN, CDR2 SYDVKM. This CDR3 region has 14 residues. The CDR3 nucleotides are TGTGCCAGCGTGTCCACGGGGCGTGGAAGCACCATATATTTT. Its translation: CASVSTGRGSTIYF. Drawing the rest from reference TRBV28 and TRBJ1-3, the complete variable domain is DVKVTQSSRYLVKRTGEKVFLECVQDMDHENMFWYRQDPGLGLRLIYFSYDVKMKEKGDIPEGYSVSREKKERFSLILESASTNQTSMYLCASVSTGRGSTIYFGEGSWLTVV.